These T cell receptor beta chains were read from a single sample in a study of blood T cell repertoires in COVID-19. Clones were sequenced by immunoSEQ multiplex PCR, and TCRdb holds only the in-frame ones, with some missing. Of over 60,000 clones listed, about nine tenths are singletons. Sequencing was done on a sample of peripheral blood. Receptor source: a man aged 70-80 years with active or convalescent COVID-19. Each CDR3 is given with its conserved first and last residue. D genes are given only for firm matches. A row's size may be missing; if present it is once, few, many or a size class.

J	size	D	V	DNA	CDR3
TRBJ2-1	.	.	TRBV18	TGTGCCAGCTCACCATTGGGGCGGAGTCGCTACAATGAGCAGTTCTTC	CASSPLGRSRYNEQFF
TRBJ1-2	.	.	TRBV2	TGTGCCAGCAGTGAACGGCGGAGCTACACCTTC	CASSERRSYTF
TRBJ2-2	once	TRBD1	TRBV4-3	TGCGCCAGCAGCCTTCGGACAGGGGGCACCGGGGAGCTGTTTTTT	CASSLRTGGTGELFF
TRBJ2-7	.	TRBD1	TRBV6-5	TGTGCCAGCAACCGACAGGGATTATACTACGAGCAGTACTTC	CASNRQGLYYEQYF
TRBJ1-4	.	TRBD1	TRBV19	TGTGCCAGTAGGGAGGGGACAGGGCTCGAAAAACTGTTTTTT	CASREGTGLEKLFF
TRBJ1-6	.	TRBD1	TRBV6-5	TGTGCCAGCAGCTGGGACAGGGGATATTCACCCCTCCACTTT	CASSWDRGYSPLHF
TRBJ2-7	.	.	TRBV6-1	TGTGCCAGCAGTGACCTATCCTACGAGCAGTACTTC	CASSDLSYEQYF
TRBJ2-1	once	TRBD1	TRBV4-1	TGCGCCAGCAGCCCTGGTAGGGGGCGGGTGTACAATGAGCAGTTCTTC	CASSPGRGRVYNEQFF
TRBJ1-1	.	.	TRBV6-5	TGTGCCAGCAGCCGACAGAACACTGAAGCTTTCTTT	CASSRQNTEAFF
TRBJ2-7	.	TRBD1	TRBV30	TGTGCCTGGACCCAAAAACAGGACAGGGAAGGCGAGCAGTACTTC	CAWTQKQDREGEQYF
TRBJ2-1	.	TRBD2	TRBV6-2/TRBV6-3	TGTGCCAGCAGTTACCCAACTAGCGGACTCAATCATGAGCAGTTCTTC	CASSYPTSGLNHEQFF
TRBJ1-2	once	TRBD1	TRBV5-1	TGCGCCAGCAGCGTGGAGTCCGGGACAGCCTATGGCTACACCTTC	CASSVESGTAYGYTF
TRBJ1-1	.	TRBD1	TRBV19	TGTGCCAGTAGTATCTTCCAGGGGGCTGAAGCTTTCTTT	CASSIFQGAEAFF
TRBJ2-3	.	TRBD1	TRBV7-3	TGTGCCAGCAGCGCACAGGGGGCGGCAGATACGCAGTATTTT	CASSAQGAADTQYF
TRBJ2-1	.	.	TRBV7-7	TGTGCTAGCAGCTTAAACCTAGCTGACGGCTCCTACAATGAGCAGTTCTTC	CASSLNLADGSYNEQFF
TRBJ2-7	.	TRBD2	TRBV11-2	TGTGCCAGCAGCTTAGGTTGGACTAGCGGGAGGGACTACGAGCAGTACTTC	CASSLGWTSGRDYEQYF
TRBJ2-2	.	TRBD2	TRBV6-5	TGTGCCAGCAAGAGAGGAGCGGGAGATGCCGGGGAGCTGTTTTTT	CASKRGAGDAGELFF
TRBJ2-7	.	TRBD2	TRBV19	TGTGCCAGTAGTACGGCTAGCGGGAGACCTGCGTACTTC	CASSTASGRPAYF
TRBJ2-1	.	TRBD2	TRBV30	TGTGCCTGGTCGGGGACTAGCGGGAGTTTTTGGCAGTTCTTC	CAWSGTSGSFWQFF
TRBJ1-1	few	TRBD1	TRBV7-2	TGTGCCAGCAGGTCACAGGGGGGGCCCACTGAAGCTTTCTTT	CASRSQGGPTEAFF
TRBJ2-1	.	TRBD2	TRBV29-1	TGCAGCGTTGAACCGTATGGTAGCGGGGGTTCCTACAATGAGCAGTTCTTC	CSVEPYGSGGSYNEQFF
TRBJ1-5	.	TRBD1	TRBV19	TGTGCCAGTAGTCTCTCAGCCCCCAGGGGGCTCAACCAGCCCCAGCATTTT	CASSLSAPRGLNQPQHF
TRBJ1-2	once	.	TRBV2	TGTGCCAGCAGTGAATCCAGGGCTAACTATGGCTACACCTTC	CASSESRANYGYTF
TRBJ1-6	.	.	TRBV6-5	TGTGCCAGCAGTATAATCAGGGGAGATAATTCACCCCTCCACTTT	CASSIIRGDNSPLHF
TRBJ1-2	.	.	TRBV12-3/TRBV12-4	TGTGCCAGCAGAACCTATCTGGGGGGTGGCTACACCTTC	CASRTYLGGGYTF
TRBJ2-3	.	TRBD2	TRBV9	TGTGCCAGCAGCGCCGGACGCGGGAGGGCCGTAGATACGCAGTATTTT	CASSAGRGRAVDTQYF
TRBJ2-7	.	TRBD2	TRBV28	TGTGCCAGCAGACAGATAGCGGGACCGGGGGGCGAGCAGTACTTC	CASRQIAGPGGEQYF
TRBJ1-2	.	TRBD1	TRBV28	TGTGCCAGCAGTTTGGGACAGGGGGCCTATGGCTACACCTTC	CASSLGQGAYGYTF
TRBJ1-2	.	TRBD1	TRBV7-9	TGTGCCAGCAGCTTAGCGGCCACAGGGGGCCTATTCTATGGCTACACCTTC	CASSLAATGGLFYGYTF
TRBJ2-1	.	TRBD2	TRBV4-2	TGTGCCAGCAGCCAAAGTACTAGCGGGAGTCAGTTCTTC	CASSQSTSGSQFF
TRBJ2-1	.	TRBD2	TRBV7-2	TGTGCCAGCAGCTTGGGGACTAGCGGGAACAATGAGCAGTTCTTC	CASSLGTSGNNEQFF
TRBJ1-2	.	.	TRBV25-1	TGTGCCAGCTCGAGAGGGGGTGGTGGCTACACCTTC	CASSRGGGGYTF
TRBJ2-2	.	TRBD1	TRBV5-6	TGTGCCAGCAGCAGTGCTGGGACAGGGGGCGCTTACACCGGGGAGCTGTTTTTT	CASSSAGTGGAYTGELFF
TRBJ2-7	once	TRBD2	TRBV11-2	TGTGCCAGCAGCTTAGGACTAGCCGCGACCTACGAGCAGTACTTC	CASSLGLAATYEQYF
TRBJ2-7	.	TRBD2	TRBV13	TGTGCCAGCAGCACCCCGGGACTAGCGGGAGGGGAGCAGTACTTC	CASSTPGLAGGEQYF
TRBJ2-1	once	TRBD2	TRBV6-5	TGTGCCAGCAAGACGGGAGGGCCTTTCGATGAGCAGTTCTTC	CASKTGGPFDEQFF